The present T cell receptor beta chain was sequenced within a study of blood T cell repertoires in COVID-19. Study context: The origin of the acute and convalescent COVID-19 samples was the United States, Italy and Spain.

Only in-frame clones appear in the TCRdb table, and some are missing; sequencing was by immunoSEQ multiplex PCR. The profile shows approximately 330,000 clones, 87% of them singletons. The CDR3 totals 17 residues. The germline V gene encodes CDR1 SGHRS and CDR2 YFSETQ. The trim removed 1 base at V and 6 bases at J, leaving 11 bases unmatched. The TCR was taken from a man younger than 45 with COVID-19, enrolled during active disease. The rearrangement links TRBV5-1 to TRBJ2-1; 9 nucleotides match TRBD2. Sequencing input: peripheral blood. CDR3 coding DNA: TGCGCCAGCAGCTTGAACAGCGGGAGGACGCCCTCCAATGAGCAGTTCTTC. It is translated as CASSLNSGRTPSNEQFF. The full variable domain, with the rest looked up from reference TRBV5-1 and TRBJ2-1, is KAGVTQTPRYLIKTRGQQVTLSCSPISGHRSVSWYQQTPGQGLQFLFEYFSETQRNKGNFPGRFSGRQFSNSRSEMNVSTLELGDSALYLCASSLNSGRTPSNEQFFGPGTRLTVL.